A selection of T cell receptor beta chains follows, all from one sample in a study of T cells of healthy individuals. Each CDR3 protein gets one entry after TCRdb re-called the 5' RACE reads with MiXCR. The sample contains 75,000 to 95,000 distinct CDR3 sequences, approximately 5.4% of which appear only once. The receptor set was obtained from a female donor in good health. CDR3s include the opening cysteine and the closing phenylalanine or tryptophan. Each record gives: D gene, CDR3 length, clone size, J gene, V gene, CDR3 DNA, CDR3 protein. The D gene is left open where the match is weak. Clone sizes are given selectively: once, few, many, or a class where the clone is expanded.

d_call: TRBD1
cdr3_length: 15
clone_size: many
j_call: TRBJ2-2
v_call: TRBV6-1
cdr3_nt: TGTGCCAGCAGTCCAAGGACAGGGAACACCGGGGAGCTGTTTTTT
cdr3_aa: CASSPRTGNTGELFF

d_call: -
cdr3_length: 15
clone_size: many
j_call: TRBJ2-7
v_call: TRBV7-2
cdr3_nt: TGTGCCAGCAGCCCCGATGCAACCCTGATTAACGAGCAGTACTTC
cdr3_aa: CASSPDATLINEQYF

d_call: TRBD2
cdr3_length: 15
clone_size: -
j_call: TRBJ2-1
v_call: TRBV6-2/TRBV6-3
cdr3_nt: TGTGCCAGCAGCTCCTCTAGCGGGAGCTACAATGAGCAGTTCTTC
cdr3_aa: CASSSSSGSYNEQFF

d_call: -
cdr3_length: 15
clone_size: -
j_call: TRBJ1-4
v_call: TRBV20-1
cdr3_nt: TGCAGTGCTAGAGTCGGCAGTGGCAGCAATGAAAAACTGTTTTTT
cdr3_aa: CSARVGSGSNEKLFF

d_call: -
cdr3_length: 15
clone_size: many
j_call: TRBJ1-5
v_call: TRBV20-1
cdr3_nt: TGCAGTGCTAGTTTAGGGACGACACGAAATCAGCCCCAGCATTTT
cdr3_aa: CSASLGTTRNQPQHF

d_call: -
cdr3_length: 15
clone_size: many
j_call: TRBJ1-5
v_call: TRBV4-1
cdr3_nt: TGCGCCAGCAGCCGGGGGACCGCCAGAAATCAGCCCCAGCATTTT
cdr3_aa: CASSRGTARNQPQHF

d_call: -
cdr3_length: 14
clone_size: many
j_call: TRBJ1-1
v_call: TRBV6-5
cdr3_nt: TGTGCCAGCAGTTACTCCTCCTGGAACACTGAAGCTTTCTTT
cdr3_aa: CASSYSSWNTEAFF

d_call: -
cdr3_length: 15
clone_size: many
j_call: TRBJ1-1
v_call: TRBV28
cdr3_nt: TGTGCCAGCAGACTCCCGGGGGACGCGGGGACTGAAGCTTTCTTT
cdr3_aa: CASRLPGDAGTEAFF

d_call: -
cdr3_length: 17
clone_size: many
j_call: TRBJ2-7
v_call: TRBV6-2/TRBV6-3
cdr3_nt: TGTGCCAGCAGTTACAGGAGGGAACTCAGGACCTCCTACGAGCAGTACTTC
cdr3_aa: CASSYRRELRTSYEQYF

d_call: TRBD2
cdr3_length: 15
clone_size: few
j_call: TRBJ2-1
v_call: TRBV13
cdr3_nt: TGTGCCAGCAGCTTAACGGCTAGCGGATACAATGAGCAGTTCTTC
cdr3_aa: CASSLTASGYNEQFF

d_call: TRBD1
cdr3_length: 15
clone_size: few
j_call: TRBJ1-5
v_call: TRBV2
cdr3_nt: TGTGCCAGCGCCCAGACAGGGAACGGCAATCAGCCCCAGCATTTT
cdr3_aa: CASAQTGNGNQPQHF

d_call: -
cdr3_length: 15
clone_size: few
j_call: TRBJ2-2
v_call: TRBV6-2/TRBV6-3
cdr3_nt: TGTGCCAGCTCCGAAGTCAACTTTAACACCGGGGAGCTGTTTTTT
cdr3_aa: CASSEVNFNTGELFF

d_call: -
cdr3_length: 15
clone_size: few
j_call: TRBJ2-3
v_call: TRBV25-1
cdr3_nt: TGTGCCAGCAGTGAGGGGGCAGGGTACACAGATACGCAGTATTTT
cdr3_aa: CASSEGAGYTDTQYF

d_call: -
cdr3_length: 11
clone_size: many
j_call: TRBJ2-1
v_call: TRBV28
cdr3_nt: TGTGCCAGCAGTACCCTGAGGGTGAAGTTCTTC
cdr3_aa: CASSTLRVKFF

d_call: TRBD1
cdr3_length: 12
clone_size: -
j_call: TRBJ1-1
v_call: TRBV30
cdr3_nt: TGTGCCTGGGGGTTGACAGGGTCTGAAGCTTTCTTT
cdr3_aa: CAWGLTGSEAFF

d_call: TRBD2
cdr3_length: 13
clone_size: few
j_call: TRBJ2-7
v_call: TRBV20-1
cdr3_nt: TGCAGTGCTGTGGGACTAGCGGGACGCGAGCAGTACTTC
cdr3_aa: CSAVGLAGREQYF

d_call: TRBD2
cdr3_length: 15
clone_size: few
j_call: TRBJ2-2
v_call: TRBV7-7
cdr3_nt: TGTGCTAGCAGCTTAGCGGGTTTCGAAGCCGGGGAGCTGTTTTTT
cdr3_aa: CASSLAGFEAGELFF

d_call: -
cdr3_length: 14
clone_size: few
j_call: TRBJ2-1
v_call: TRBV4-2
cdr3_nt: TGTGCCAGCAGCCAACCGCAACAGGGCCATGAGCAGTTCTTC
cdr3_aa: CASSQPQQGHEQFF

d_call: -
cdr3_length: 13
clone_size: few
j_call: TRBJ1-5
v_call: TRBV27
cdr3_nt: TGTGCCAGCAGTACGACCCAGCGGCAGCCCCAGCATTTT
cdr3_aa: CASSTTQRQPQHF

d_call: TRBD2
cdr3_length: 19
clone_size: many
j_call: TRBJ2-1
v_call: TRBV12-3/TRBV12-4
cdr3_nt: TGTGCCAGCAGTTTAGCCCACACCCAGACTAGCGGGAATTGGAATGAGCAGTTCTTC
cdr3_aa: CASSLAHTQTSGNWNEQFF

d_call: TRBD2
cdr3_length: 17
clone_size: many
j_call: TRBJ2-1
v_call: TRBV10-3
cdr3_nt: TGTGCCATCAGTGAAACGATCCCGGGACTAGCCCCCGATGAGCAGTTCTTC
cdr3_aa: CAISETIPGLAPDEQFF

d_call: TRBD2
cdr3_length: 12
clone_size: many
j_call: TRBJ2-1
v_call: TRBV6-2/TRBV6-3
cdr3_nt: TGTGCCAGCACGTCTCCTAGCGGAGAGCAGTTCTTC
cdr3_aa: CASTSPSGEQFF

d_call: -
cdr3_length: 16
clone_size: -
j_call: TRBJ2-1
v_call: TRBV30
cdr3_nt: TGTGCCTGGAGAGACCCGGGACGGAATTCCTACAATGAGCAGTTCTTC
cdr3_aa: CAWRDPGRNSYNEQFF

d_call: -
cdr3_length: 15
clone_size: many
j_call: TRBJ2-5
v_call: TRBV7-7
cdr3_nt: TGTGCTAGCAGCTCTGGACGACAGGTTAAAGAGACCCAGTACTTC
cdr3_aa: CASSSGRQVKETQYF

d_call: -
cdr3_length: 14
clone_size: few
j_call: TRBJ2-2
v_call: TRBV27
cdr3_nt: TGTGCCAGCAGTTTGGTGGCGAACACCGGGGAGCTGTTTTTT
cdr3_aa: CASSLVANTGELFF

d_call: -
cdr3_length: 13
clone_size: few
j_call: TRBJ2-1
v_call: TRBV3-1
cdr3_nt: TGTGCCAGCAGCCTCGCGGGTCACAATGAGCAGTTCTTC
cdr3_aa: CASSLAGHNEQFF

d_call: -
cdr3_length: 15
clone_size: -
j_call: TRBJ1-2
v_call: TRBV19
cdr3_nt: TGTGCCAGTAGCAAGGGACCTGGAGGGGACTATGGCTACACCTTC
cdr3_aa: CASSKGPGGDYGYTF